This entry lists 10 T cell receptor beta chains sequenced from one sample in a study of ipilimumab plus nivolumab after autologous stem cell transplantation. Clones were sequenced by immunoSEQ multiplex PCR, and TCRdb holds only the in-frame ones, with some missing. The sample shows 15,000 to 20,000 clones, roughly four fifths of them seen only once. The material was PBMCs, obtained in a trial of ipilimumab plus nivolumab as post-transplant consolidation. These receptors were obtained from a male donor with diffuse large B-cell lymphoma.

The chain has TRBV19 and TRBJ2-1; 9 nucleotides agree with TRBD1. The V gene's germline CDR1 is LNHDA and CDR2 SQIVND (reference sequence). Unmatched junction bases numbered 5, after V lost 5 bases and J lost 3 bases. CDR3 length equals 15 residues. DNA for the CDR3: TGTGCCAGTAGTGCGCCGGGACAGGGCTACAATGAGCAGTTCTTC. It yields the protein CASSAPGQGYNEQFF.

The rearrangement joins TRBV5-1 to TRBJ1-1; D is uncertain. The germline V and J ends were trimmed by 3 bases and 2 bases, with 14 bases remaining between them. The CDR3 covers 15 residues. Per the germline V gene, CDR1 is SGHRS and CDR2 is YFSETQ. The CDR3 loop reads CASSSSSRSNTEAFF. The CDR3 bases are TGCGCCAGCAGCTCCAGTTCCAGAAGTAACACTGAAGCTTTCTTT.

This chain joins TRBV4-2 and TRBJ2-7; 10 bases agree with TRBD2. V was clipped by 4 bases and J by 3 bases; unmatched bases: 6. Per the germline V gene, CDR1 is LGHNA and CDR2 is YNFKEQ. This CDR3 is 15 amino acids long. The CDR3, as DNA: TGTGCCAGCAGCCGATCTAGCGGGAGAAGCTACGAGCAGTACTTC. Translation gives CASSRSSGRSYEQYF.

This clone was observed a handful of times. This chain links TRBV5-4 with TRBJ2-2, with 8 bases matching TRBD1. V lost 4 bases and J lost 3; bases outside the gene matches: 5. CDR1 and CDR2 from the germline V gene are SGHNT and YYREEE (reference sequence). This CDR3 has 15 amino acids. CDR3 sequence (DNA): TGTGCCAGCAGCCGGAAGACAGGGGACACCGGGGAGCTGTTTTTT. As protein: CASSRKTGDTGELFF. The variable domain in full, with the rest retrieved from reference TRBV5-4 and TRBJ2-2, is ETGVTQSPTHLIKTRGQQVTLRCSSQSGHNTVSWYQQALGQGPQFIFQYYREEENGRGNFPPRFSGLQFPNYSSELNVNALELDDSALYLCASSRKTGDTGELFFGEGSRLTVL.

V and J are TRBV7-9 and TRBJ2-5; 9 bases fit TRBD2. The CDR3 runs to 14 residues. The germline V gene has CDR1 SEHNR and CDR2 FQNEAQ (reference sequence). V lost 5 bases to trimming and J lost 4 bases; unmatched junction nucleotides: 5. The CDR3 spells CASSPPGLAETQYF. The CDR3 DNA is TGTGCCAGCAGCCCACCGGGACTAGCAGAGACCCAGTACTTC.

This chain connects TRBV6-5 to TRBJ2-1; possible D gene TRBD2, 6 bases. The CDR3 totals 14 residues. The germline V and J ends were trimmed by 6 bases and 5 bases, with 14 bases remaining between them. Per the germline V gene, CDR1 is MNHEY and CDR2 is SVGAGI. The CDR3: CASRSPGLNNEQFF. CDR3 nucleotide sequence: TGTGCCAGCAGATCGCCGGGACTGAACAATGAGCAGTTCTTC.

CDR3 residues: CSVERGTGWTGELFF. Written as DNA, the CDR3 is TGCAGCGTTGAAAGAGGGACAGGGTGGACCGGGGAGCTGTTTTTT. The V gene is TRBV29-1, the J gene TRBJ2-2, with TRBD1 matching 9 bases. The V and J ends lost 2 bases and 5 bases, in that order; junction bases with no gene match: 6. The germline V gene encodes CDR1 SQVTM and CDR2 ANQGSEA. CDR3 length: 15 amino acids.

J is TRBJ2-3 and V is TRBV5-1; D ambiguous. The germline gives CDR1 SGHRS, CDR2 YFSETQ. The V end was cut by 0 bases, the J end by 2 bases, with 7 bases between. CDR3 length: 14 residues. The CDR3 here is CASSLDSLTDTQYF. The CDR3 coding sequence is TGCGCCAGCAGCTTGGATAGCCTCACAGATACGCAGTATTTT.

Written as DNA, the CDR3 is TGCGCCAGCAGCCCGGGCTGGGGAGGCTACGAGCAGTACTTC. It translates to CASSPGWGGYEQYF. The rearrangement joins TRBV5-1 to TRBJ2-7; perhaps TRBD2 as D (6 bases). Germline assignment: CDR1 SGHRS and CDR2 YFSETQ. Deletions cut 4 bases from V and 3 bases from J, with 14 bases between. This CDR3 spans 14 amino acids.

V is TRBV6-6 and J is TRBJ1-2; 8 bases agree with TRBD1. J lost 1 base, V lost 2 bases, and 3 bases had no gene match. The CDR3 has 15 residues. Germline CDR1 is MNHNY and CDR2 is SVGAGI (reference sequence). Here the CDR3 reads CASSYKDRVNYGYTF. The DNA of the CDR3 is TGTGCCAGCAGTTACAAGGACAGGGTTAACTATGGCTACACCTTC.